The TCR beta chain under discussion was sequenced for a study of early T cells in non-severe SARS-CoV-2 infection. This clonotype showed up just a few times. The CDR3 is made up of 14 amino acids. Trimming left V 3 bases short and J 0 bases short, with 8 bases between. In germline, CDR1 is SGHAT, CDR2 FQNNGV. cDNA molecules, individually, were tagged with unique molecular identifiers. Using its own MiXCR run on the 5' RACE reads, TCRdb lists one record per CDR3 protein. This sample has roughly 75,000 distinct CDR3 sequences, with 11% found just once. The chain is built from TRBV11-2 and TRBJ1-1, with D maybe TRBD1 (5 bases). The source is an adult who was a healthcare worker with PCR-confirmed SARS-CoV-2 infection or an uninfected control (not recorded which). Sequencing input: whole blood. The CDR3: CASSLGELNTEAFF. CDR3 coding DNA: TGTGCCAGCAGCTTGGGGGAGCTGAACACTGAAGCTTTCTTT.